These T cell receptor beta chains were read from a single sample in a study of Graves' ophthalmopathy and Graves' hyperthyroidism. TCRdb re-analysed the multiplex PCR reads in MiXCR, keeping a single row per CDR3 protein. The sample holds 900,000 to 1,200,000 distinct CDR3 sequences, 35% to 40% seen once. The sample was peripheral blood or thyroid tissue (not recorded which). All receptors derive from an adult man with Graves' hyperthyroidism. The CDR3 runs from the conserved cysteine through the conserved F or W. D genes are given only for firm matches. Expanded clones get a size class; other rows say once, few or many, or leave the size out.

clone_size	v_call	d_call	j_call	cdr3_aa	cdr3_nt
many	TRBV7-2	NA	TRBJ1-1	CASSLVAKNTEAFF	TGTGCCAGCAGCTTAGTGGCGAAGAACACTGAAGCTTTCTTT
many	TRBV5-5	NA	TRBJ2-7	CASSLRGGVSYEQYF	TGTGCCAGCAGCTTACGAGGGGGAGTCTCCTACGAGCAGTACTTC
NA	TRBV19	NA	TRBJ1-3	CASSIADAGSTIYF	TGTGCCAGTAGTATAGCGGACGCGGGAAGCACCATATATTTT
NA	TRBV15	NA	TRBJ2-7	CATSRETSYEQYF	TGTGCCACCAGCAGAGAAACGAGCTACGAGCAGTACTTC
few	TRBV5-4	NA	TRBJ2-2	CASSLVRENTGELFF	TGTGCCAGCAGCTTGGTACGGGAGAACACCGGGGAGCTGTTTTTT
many	TRBV29-1	NA	TRBJ1-2	CSVAGSSNYGYTF	TGCAGCGTCGCGGGCAGCTCTAACTATGGCTACACCTTC
NA	TRBV14	NA	TRBJ1-2	CASSPIGHKANYGYTF	TGTGCCAGCAGCCCTATCGGACACAAAGCTAACTATGGCTACACCTTC
NA	TRBV6-5	NA	TRBJ2-7	CASSRDGEDYEQYF	TGTGCCAGCAGCCGCGACGGGGAAGACTACGAGCAGTACTTC
few	TRBV5-1	NA	TRBJ1-1	CASTQTRGGHTEAFF	TGCGCCAGCACACAAACCCGCGGGGGCCACACTGAAGCTTTCTTT
NA	TRBV11-2	NA	TRBJ2-5	CASSFYICSATPQETQYF	NA
NA	TRBV29-1	TRBD1	TRBJ2-7	CSVLPGTGHDEQYF	TGCAGCGTCCTCCCCGGGACAGGCCATGACGAGCAGTACTTC
NA	TRBV6-5	NA	TRBJ1-1	CASSEWAANTEAFF	TGTGCCAGCAGTGAGTGGGCAGCGAACACTGAAGCTTTCTTT
NA	TRBV7-8	NA	TRBJ2-7	CASSLVDPSYEQYF	TGTGCCAGCAGCTTAGTGGACCCCTCCTACGAGCAGTACTTC
few	TRBV4-1	NA	TRBJ2-7	CASSHFTGSYEQYF	TGCGCCAGCAGCCATTTTACAGGGAGCTACGAGCAGTACTTC
NA	TRBV10-3	TRBD1	TRBJ2-7	CASSVDREIGEQYF	TGTGCCAGCAGTGTGGACAGGGAAATAGGCGAGCAGTACTTC
NA	TRBV28	NA	TRBJ1-1	CASSLGTWSEAFF	TGTGCCAGCAGTTTGGGGACATGGTCTGAAGCTTTCTTT
many	TRBV7-2	NA	TRBJ2-2	CASSSQRASGTGELFF	TGTGCCAGCAGCTCACAAAGAGCCTCGGGCACCGGGGAGCTGTTTTTT
many	TRBV7-2	NA	TRBJ2-7	CASSLRGGDEQYF	TGTGCCAGCAGCTTACGCGGGGGCGACGAGCAGTACTTC
NA	TRBV10-3	NA	TRBJ1-2	CAISESSGRPANYGYTF	TGTGCCATCAGTGAGTCATCGGGACGGCCCGCTAACTATGGCTACACCTTC
NA	TRBV29-1	NA	TRBJ1-1	CSVEHHRDVFF	TGCAGCGTTGAACACCACCGGGATGTTTTCTTT
few	TRBV25-1	NA	TRBJ2-7	CASSAEWEQYF	TGTGCCAGCAGTGCCGAATGGGAGCAGTACTTC
few	TRBV2	NA	TRBJ1-2	CASSVGHNYGYTF	TGTGCCAGCAGTGTGGGACACAACTATGGCTACACCTTC
many	TRBV5-5	NA	TRBJ1-2	CASARDTNNYGYTF	TGTGCCTCGGCGCGGGACACAAACAACTATGGCTACACCTTC
few	TRBV19	TRBD2	TRBJ2-5	CASSIVVAGAFQETQYF	TGTGCCAGTAGTATCGTTGTAGCGGGGGCCTTCCAAGAGACCCAGTACTTC
many	TRBV10-2	TRBD2	TRBJ2-7	CASSESVVAGGTAYEQYF	TGCGCCAGCAGTGAGTCCGTGGTAGCGGGAGGGACCGCCTACGAGCAGTACTTC
many	TRBV20-1	TRBD1	TRBJ1-5	CSARWTGASNQPQHF	TGCAGTGCTAGGTGGACAGGGGCCTCCAATCAGCCCCAGCATTTT
many	TRBV7-8	TRBD2	TRBJ2-5	CASSSSGRVGETQYF	TGTGCCAGCAGCTCTAGCGGGAGGGTGGGAGAGACCCAGTACTTC
few	TRBV28	TRBD1	TRBJ2-5	CASSFRTGETQYF	TGTGCCAGCAGTTTCCGGACAGGGGAGACCCAGTACTTC
many	TRBV5-1	NA	TRBJ1-2	CASTSTGTLGYTF	TGCGCCAGCACATCAACAGGGACACTTGGCTACACCTTC